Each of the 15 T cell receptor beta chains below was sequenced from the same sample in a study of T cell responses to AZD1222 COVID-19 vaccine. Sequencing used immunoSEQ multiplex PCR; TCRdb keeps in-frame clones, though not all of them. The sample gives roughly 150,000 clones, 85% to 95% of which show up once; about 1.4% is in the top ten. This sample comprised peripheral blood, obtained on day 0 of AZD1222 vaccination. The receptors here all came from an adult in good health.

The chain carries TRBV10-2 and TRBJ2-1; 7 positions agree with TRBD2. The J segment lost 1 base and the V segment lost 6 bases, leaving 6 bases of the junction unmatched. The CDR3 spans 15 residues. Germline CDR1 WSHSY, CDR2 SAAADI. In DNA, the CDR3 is TGCGCCAGCAGCGTCAGCGGGGTTTCCTACAATGAGCAGTTCTTC. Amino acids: CASSVSGVSYNEQFF.

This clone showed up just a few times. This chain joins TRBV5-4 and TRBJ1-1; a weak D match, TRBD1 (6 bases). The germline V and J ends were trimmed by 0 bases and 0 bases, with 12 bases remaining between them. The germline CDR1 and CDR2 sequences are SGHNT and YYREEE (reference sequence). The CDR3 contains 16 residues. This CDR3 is CASSLEPGQMNTEAFF. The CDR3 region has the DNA TGTGCCAGCAGCTTGGAACCCGGACAGATGAACACTGAAGCTTTCTTT. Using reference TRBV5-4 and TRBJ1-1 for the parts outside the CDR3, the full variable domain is ETGVTQSPTHLIKTRGQQVTLRCSSQSGHNTVSWYQQALGQGPQFIFQYYREEENGRGNFPPRFSGLQFPNYSSELNVNALELDDSALYLCASSLEPGQMNTEAFFGQGTRLTVV.

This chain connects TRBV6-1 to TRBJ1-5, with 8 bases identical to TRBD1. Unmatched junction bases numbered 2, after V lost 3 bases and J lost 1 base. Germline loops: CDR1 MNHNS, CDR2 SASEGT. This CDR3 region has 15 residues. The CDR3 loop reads CASSDRGQSNQPQHF. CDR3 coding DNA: TGTGCCAGCAGTGACAGGGGGCAGAGCAATCAGCCCCAGCATTTT.

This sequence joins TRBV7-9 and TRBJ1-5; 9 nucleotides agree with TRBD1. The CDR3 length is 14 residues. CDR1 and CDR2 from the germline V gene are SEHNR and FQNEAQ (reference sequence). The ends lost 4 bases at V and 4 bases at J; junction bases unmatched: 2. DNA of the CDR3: TGTGCCAGCAGCTCGACAGGGGGGAATCAGCCCCAGCATTTT. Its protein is CASSSTGGNQPQHF.

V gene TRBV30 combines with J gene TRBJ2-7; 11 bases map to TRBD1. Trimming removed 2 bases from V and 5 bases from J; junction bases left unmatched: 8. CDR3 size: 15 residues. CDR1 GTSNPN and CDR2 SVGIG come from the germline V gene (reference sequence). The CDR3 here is CAWSRGQGAFDEQYF. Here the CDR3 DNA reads TGTGCCTGGAGTCGTGGACAGGGGGCGTTCGACGAGCAGTACTTC.

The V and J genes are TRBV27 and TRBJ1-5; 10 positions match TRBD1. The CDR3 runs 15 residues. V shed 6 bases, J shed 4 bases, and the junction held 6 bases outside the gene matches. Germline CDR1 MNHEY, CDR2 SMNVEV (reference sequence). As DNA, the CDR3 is TGTGCCAGCAGCGGGACAGGGGTCGGAAATCAGCCCCAGCATTTT. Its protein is CASSGTGVGNQPQHF.

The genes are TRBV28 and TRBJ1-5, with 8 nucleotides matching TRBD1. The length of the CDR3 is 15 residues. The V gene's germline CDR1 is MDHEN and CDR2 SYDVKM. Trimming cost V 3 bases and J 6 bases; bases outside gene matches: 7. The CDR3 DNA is TGTGCCAGCAGTTTTGTTACAGGGGGTTTTCAGCCCCAGCATTTT. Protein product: CASSFVTGGFQPQHF.

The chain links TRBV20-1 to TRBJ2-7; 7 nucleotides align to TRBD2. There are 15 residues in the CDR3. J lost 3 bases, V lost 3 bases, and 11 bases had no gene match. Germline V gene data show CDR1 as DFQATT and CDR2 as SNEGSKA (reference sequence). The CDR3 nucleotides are TGCAGTGCTAGTAGAAGACTAGCTGAACACTACGAGCAGTACTTC. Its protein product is CSASRRLAEHYEQYF.

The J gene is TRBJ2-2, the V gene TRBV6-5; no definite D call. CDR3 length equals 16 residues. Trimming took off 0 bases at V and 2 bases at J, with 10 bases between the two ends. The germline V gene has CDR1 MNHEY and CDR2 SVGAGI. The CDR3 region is CASSYSMGSNTGELFF. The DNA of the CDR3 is TGTGCCAGCAGTTACTCAATGGGATCAAACACCGGGGAGCTGTTTTTT.

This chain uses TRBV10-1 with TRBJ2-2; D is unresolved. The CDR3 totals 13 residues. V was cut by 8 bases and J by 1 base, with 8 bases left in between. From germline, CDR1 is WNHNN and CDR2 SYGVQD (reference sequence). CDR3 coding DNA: TGCGCCAGCGGAGACCAGAACACCGGGGAGCTGTTTTTT. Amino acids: CASGDQNTGELFF.

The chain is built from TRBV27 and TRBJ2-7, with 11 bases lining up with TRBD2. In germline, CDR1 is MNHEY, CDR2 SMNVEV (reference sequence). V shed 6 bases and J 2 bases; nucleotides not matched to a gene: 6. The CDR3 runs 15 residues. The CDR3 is CASSPGTSGTYEQYF. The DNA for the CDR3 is TGTGCCAGCAGCCCCGGGACTAGCGGCACCTACGAGCAGTACTTC.

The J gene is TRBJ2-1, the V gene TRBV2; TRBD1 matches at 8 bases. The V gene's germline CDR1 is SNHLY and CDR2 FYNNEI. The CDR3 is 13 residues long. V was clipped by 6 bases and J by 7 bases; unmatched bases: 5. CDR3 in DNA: TGTGCCAGCAGCTGGGACAGGACGAATGAGCAGTTCTTC. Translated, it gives CASSWDRTNEQFF.

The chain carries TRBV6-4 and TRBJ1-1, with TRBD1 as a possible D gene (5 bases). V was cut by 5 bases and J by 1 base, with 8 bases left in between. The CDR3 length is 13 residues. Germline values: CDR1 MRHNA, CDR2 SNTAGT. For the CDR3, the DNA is TGTGCCAGCAGTCAGGGTCCGAACACTGAAGCTTTCTTT. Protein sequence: CASSQGPNTEAFF.

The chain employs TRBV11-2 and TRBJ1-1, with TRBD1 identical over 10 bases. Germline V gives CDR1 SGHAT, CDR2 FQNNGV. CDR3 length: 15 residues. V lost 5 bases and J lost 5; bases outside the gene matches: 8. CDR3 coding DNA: TGTGCCAGCAGCCCGACAGGGGGCGCGGGTACTGAAGCTTTCTTT. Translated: CASSPTGGAGTEAFF.

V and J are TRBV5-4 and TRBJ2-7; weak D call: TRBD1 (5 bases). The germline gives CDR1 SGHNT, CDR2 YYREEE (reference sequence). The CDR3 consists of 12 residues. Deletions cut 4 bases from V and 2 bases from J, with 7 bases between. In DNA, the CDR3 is TGTGCCAGCAGCCCAGGGACCTACGAGCAGTACTTC. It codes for CASSPGTYEQYF.